Reported below is one T cell receptor (beta chain). There is no known antigen for this receptor. No much larger clonotype is one base removed from it; base qualities were not supplied. Taken from cysteine to phenylalanine, the CDR3 has 15 residues. CDR3 DNA is the only sequence kept; it has 45 bases, read in frame from the first base. CDR1 LNHDA and CDR2 SQIVND were looked up in the germline V gene (reference sequence). V loses 7 bases of germline sequence and J loses 0 bases, and the interval between the two ends is 10 bases. Receptor libraries were prepared by the immunoSEQ multiplex PCR assay. For the multiplex PCR, a mixture combining 60 forward primers for TCR Vbeta segments and 13 reverse primers for TCR Jbeta segments was used. A multiplex PCR assay on genomic DNA amplified the CDR3 region of rearranged TCR beta genes. The Illumina HiSeq System was used to sequence the amplified TCR beta libraries as 87-base-pair reads. The paper's data handling went like this. Across the 600 to 700 repertoires, a later analysis counted tens of millions of unique TCR beta chains, approximately 10 million of which were shared by at least two donors. A nearest-neighbor algorithm error-corrected the raw reads and collapsed the reads into unique sequences, merging closely related sequences to remove PCR and sequencing errors. V, D and J gene segments were assigned by aligning CDR3 sequences to IMGT reference sequences. For a sequence to be retained, at least a six-nucleotide match to both a V gene segment and a J gene segment was required. A rearrangement counted as productive if the CDR3 had no stop codons and remained in frame with V and J, and every other rearrangement counted as non-productive. Following IMGT convention, CDR3 was defined as the stretch from the second conserved V-encoded cysteine to the conserved J-encoded phenylalanine. The earlier analysis of some 540 of the donors excluded any sequence lacking an unambiguous match to a single V gene segment. In an earlier analysis of some 590 of the donors, a V segment was called functional when productive rearrangements were above 56.7%, and segregating when the standard deviation between donors exceeded 5%. A statistical classification framework was built for diagnosing cytomegalovirus status from the catalog of TCR beta chain sequences. A later analysis assigned V and J genes by comparing TCR nucleotide sequences with IMGT/GENE-DB human TR gene sequences. In a later analysis, CDR3 sequences and most-parsimonious VDJ recombination scenarios were assigned using the TCRdist pipeline. A later analysis defined each TCR beta chain by its CDR3 amino acid sequence plus V-gene family, and excluded reads lacking a unique V-gene family. As a way to deal with suspected cross-contamination and a sequencing artifact, a later analysis dropped 592 nucleotide sequences that were highly shared and had low generation probability. In a later analysis, a clonal expansion index was calculated for each public chain from normalized within-repertoire ranks of inferred template counts. In a later analysis, generation probabilities were computed using a VDJ recombination model fitted to out-of-frame rearrangements, and the results were checked against IGoR. A later analysis scored TCR-TCR, TCR-HLA and TCR-CMV co-occurrence with hypergeometric tests, applying a repertoire-size bias correction to TCR pairs. A later analysis estimated false discovery rates by permuting HLA or CMV assignments 20 times. In a later analysis, co-occurring TCRs were grouped using DBSCAN, with TCRdist sequence similarity added in when clustering inside HLA-allele-positive subsets. Repertoires with fewer than 30,000 or more than 120,000 public chains were left out of co-occurrence clustering, as were four to six repertoires with anomalous nucleotide sharing. TCRdb carries this immuneACCESS record with in-frame sequences only. Its versions omit some clonotypes, under half of them owing to an unresolved V gene in the studies checked, with the rest unexplained. Clonal size and the V and J genes are those of that table, whereas D and trimming came from the DNA. Present in this sample are over 150,000 clones, roughly 80% of which were seen just once. Roughly 2% of the sample comes from the top ten.

The source of the sample is a study of cytomegalovirus exposure and HLA in healthy donors (TCRdb year 2017). Regarding the study in general: According to an earlier analysis of 587 of the donors, about 179 million T cells yielded 117 million unique TCR beta sequences and approximately 300 Gb of sequence data. Approximately 310 gigabases of sequencing data and tens of millions of unique TCR sequences were included in an early release covering 500 to 750 HLA-typed donors. Of the roughly 400 genotyped donors, 80% to 90% were placed in the genetic ancestry cluster associated with self-reported Caucasian donors. The aim of the study was to test whether cataloging public T cell receptors could identify signatures of past pathogen exposure. The study used immunosequencing to profile the T cell repertoires of approximately 630 subjects and linked those repertoires to cytomegalovirus serostatus. A separate validation cohort of roughly 120 different subjects was used in addition to the roughly 720-subject first cohort. To predict cytomegalovirus infection status, the study brought together high-throughput TCR immunosequencing, statistical association of individual TCRs with disease status, and machine learning. To study patterns of TCR occurrence, a later analysis re-analyzed previously published TCR beta repertoires from 700 or so donors and added high-resolution HLA genotyping. The later analysis used no new phenotypic data to find candidate immune exposures, relying instead on TCR beta sequences and their occurrence across donors. To decide whether each TCR beta V gene segment behaved as functional or pseudogenic, an earlier analysis of 587 of the donors relied on high-throughput TCR beta sequencing. Alongside the repertoire data, information on donor age, sex, ethnicity and CMV serostatus was compiled. Genome-wide SNP genotypes for about three fifths of the 666 donors were used in a later genetic analysis, which treated that subset as a discovery cohort. All discovery cohort repertoires had been generated using a single sequencing platform. HLA typing included class I and class II loci at four-digit resolution. Typing coverage varied by locus: roughly 629-640 donors for A, B, C, DRB1 and DQB1; roughly 500 for DQA1; more than 600 for DPA1; some 470 for DPB1. Because of strong linkage in the cohort, four or five DR-DQ haplotypes were treated as single units for association and clustering. On average, roughly 240,000 unique TCR beta nucleotide sequences were sequenced per donor among 398 genotyped donors of the cohort, with about 19% of those sequences being non-productive. General findings and caveats noted by the study authors: In a later analysis, TCR association rates were found to vary across HLA loci, with the most associated TCRs seen for DRB1 alleles and the fewest for HLA-C alleles. In an earlier analysis of some 500 of the donors, most TCR beta V segments were observed in productive rearrangements about 90% or about 30% of the time, broadly matching IMGT annotations. A further reported finding was that TCR beta sequences accurately predicted the HLA-A and HLA-B alleles for most subjects in the first cohort. Most TCR sequences were seen in very few donors, while some public TCRs were found in many individuals. At a false discovery rate of 0.05, a later analysis linked under 20,000 TCR beta sequences to specific HLA alleles. The study gave a list of 150 to 200 TCR beta chains associated with cytomegalovirus. Most CMV-associated TCR beta chains appeared to be HLA-restricted in a later analysis, and the HLA associations seemed to be driven largely by CMV exposure. When HLA alleles, especially DR and DQ, strongly co-occurred, TCR associations were difficult to assign to individual alleles. HLA typing was unavailable for some donors at each locus, so association tests used only the typed subset. Correlated functional status among segregating V segments might be attributable to linkage disequilibrium, but an unknown experimental factor could not be ruled out. Immune exposure information for the cohort was limited to CMV serostatus. In vitro tests confirmed that a few of the cytomegalovirus-associated TCR beta chains recognize cytomegalovirus antigens. The authors suggested that the approach could potentially be extended to other disease states and immunological phenotypes. A cluster of highly shared sequence variants was judged likely to be a technical artifact of the sequencing pipeline. The presence/absence analyses assumed that sequencing depth was roughly uniform across donors, and that assumption may not be true. Roughly 17 rarely observed V segments, including chromosome 9 orphons, were excluded from the earlier analysis of several hundred of the donors because counts were too low. In a later genetic analysis, a missense DCLRE1C variant was associated with V-gene and J-gene trimming of TCR beta chains, and the association was replicated in an independent cohort. According to a later genetic analysis, donors in an Asian-associated ancestry cluster had fewer N-insertions in productive TCRs than the roughly 660-donor mean. Some IMGT-functional V segments, including TRBV6-2 and TRBV6-3, could not be distinguished by the 87-base-pair reads and were therefore excluded. A later analysis reported that several top co-occurrence clusters appeared linked to parvovirus B19, influenza, CMV and Epstein-Barr virus. In a later analysis, HLA-associated TCR beta chains showed more clonal expansion and lower generation probabilities than non-associated chains that were equally common. Cytomegalovirus status was reported to be diagnosed by the classifier with high specificity and sensitivity in both the original and validation cohorts. The cohort was sequenced for TCR beta chains only, and without alpha or paired-chain data the features that could be detected were limited.

In total, approximately 690 healthy bone marrow donors made up the cohort. Cohort members were all nominally healthy when sampled, although unrecorded immune exposures were likely present. Of the 670 or so cohort members, some 270 had positive CMV serostatus and 350 to 450 had negative CMV serostatus, and CMV serostatus was not recorded for the donor. A peripheral blood sample was provided by each donor, and peripheral blood mononuclear cells were used for TCR beta sequencing. The Qiagen DNeasy Blood Extraction Kit was used to extract genomic DNA from the blood cell samples. The sample consisted of PBMCs. The chain was built from TRBV19 and TRBJ1-6; the D gene cannot be named for sure. The TCR originated in a human donor in good health. The DNA sequence is TGTGCCAGTACGTCTCGGAGCTCCTATAATTCACCCCTCCACTTT. The encoded protein is CASTSRSSYNSPLHF.